The 21 T cell receptor beta chains listed next were all sequenced from one sample in a study of radiotherapy plus CTLA-4 blockade in lung cancer. Sequencing was performed with immunoSEQ multiplex PCR; in TCRdb, only in-frame clones are kept and a portion is missing. The sample has 25,000 to 35,000 clones, around 80% seen once. Material: peripheral blood, obtained from a patient treated with radiotherapy plus ipilimumab. The receptors derive from a human donor with non-small cell lung cancer that progressed on radiotherapy plus ipilimumab.

This chain joins TRBV29-1 and TRBJ2-5; 13 bases map to TRBD2. The CDR3 covers 14 residues. The germline gives CDR1 SQVTM, CDR2 ANQGSEA. V lost 7 bases and J lost 7; bases outside the gene matches: 9. The CDR3 spells CSGSTSGGLGTQYF. CDR3 in DNA: TGCAGCGGATCGACTAGCGGGGGGCTGGGGACCCAGTACTTC.

This sequence joins TRBV5-6 and TRBJ2-7; D may be TRBD2 (6 bases). V was shortened by 1 base and J by 2 bases, with 19 bases between the two germline ends. CDR1 and CDR2 from the germline V gene are SGHDT and YYEEEE. The CDR3 totals 17 residues. The CDR3 protein is CASSLSRGAGGTYEQYF. DNA for the CDR3: TGTGCCAGCAGCTTGAGCCGAGGGGCCGGAGGGACCTACGAGCAGTACTTC.

The V and J genes are TRBV6-5 and TRBJ2-5; 11 bases agree with TRBD2. Trimming at V came to 0 bases and at J to 3 bases, leaving 3 bases not matched to a gene. The CDR3 covers 16 residues. Germline values: CDR1 MNHEY, CDR2 SVGAGI. CDR3 loop: CASSYSKTSGKETQYF. The CDR3 bases are TGTGCCAGCAGTTACTCGAAGACTAGCGGGAAAGAGACCCAGTACTTC.

The chain is built from TRBV27 and TRBJ1-2; D is unresolved. CDR3 size: 12 residues. Germline V gene data show CDR1 as MNHEY and CDR2 as SMNVEV (reference sequence). V was clipped by 8 bases and J by 4 bases, with 11 bases between them. The CDR3 DNA follows: TGTGCCAGCCACGGCGGTGCCTATGGCTACACCTTC. It is translated as CASHGGAYGYTF.

J is TRBJ1-1 and V is TRBV19; no firm D call. Deletions cut 8 bases from V and 0 bases from J, with 19 bases between. The length of the CDR3 is 16 residues. CDR1 and CDR2 (germline): LNHDA, SQIVND (reference sequence). The CDR3 is CASSELQNYMNTEAFF. The CDR3, as DNA: TGTGCCAGTTCGGAGCTACAGAATTACATGAACACTGAAGCTTTCTTT. Full variable domain (remainder filled in from reference TRBV19 and TRBJ1-1): DGGITQSPKYLFRKEGQNVTLSCEQNLNHDAMYWYRQDPGQGLRLIYYSQIVNDFQKGDIAEGYSVSREKKESFPLTVTSAQKNPTAFYLCASSELQNYMNTEAFFGQGTRLTVV.

This chain connects TRBV28 to TRBJ1-4, with D maybe TRBD1 (5 bases). The V and J ends lost 8 bases and 12 bases respectively, with 19 bases between them. CDR1 is MDHEN, CDR2 SYDVKM, per germline. This CDR3 contains 13 residues. This CDR3 is CASRPGGGEELFF. Here the CDR3 DNA reads TGTGCCAGCCGCCCCGGGGGAGGCGAAGAACTGTTTTTT.

This clone occurred a few times. This chain joins TRBV19 and TRBJ1-2; D is possibly TRBD1 (5 bases). CDR1 and CDR2 (germline): LNHDA, SQIVND (reference sequence). V dropped 9 bases and J dropped 4 bases, with 18 bases sitting between them. The length of the CDR3 is 14 residues. The CDR3 reads CASLQNGAGYGYTF. CDR3 nucleotide sequence: TGTGCCAGCCTCCAAAACGGGGCGGGCTATGGCTACACCTTC. The entire variable domain, with the rest obtained from reference TRBV19 and TRBJ1-2, is as follows: DGGITQSPKYLFRKEGQNVTLSCEQNLNHDAMYWYRQDPGQGLRLIYYSQIVNDFQKGDIAEGYSVSREKKESFPLTVTSAQKNPTAFYLCASLQNGAGYGYTFGSGTRLTVV.

J is TRBJ1-1 and V is TRBV28; D is uncertain. The CDR3 runs 17 residues. V shed 6 bases and J shed 0 bases, with 20 bases lying between them. Germline lookup yields CDR1 MDHEN and CDR2 SYDVKM. CDR3 coding DNA: TGTGCCAGCAGCCCGTTTGACCGGAAAGGGCTGAACACTGAAGCTTTCTTT. It codes for CASSPFDRKGLNTEAFF.

DNA of the CDR3: TGTGCCAGCAGCTTGGGGTCGTGGACATTGGAGAATCAGCCCCAGCATTTT. This encodes CASSLGSWTLENQPQHF. The rearrangement joins TRBV5-6 to TRBJ1-5; D possibly corresponds to TRBD1 (5 bases). In germline, CDR1 is SGHDT, CDR2 YYEEEE. The V end lost 0 bases, the J end lost 4 bases, and 17 bases lay between the germline ends. The CDR3 is 17 amino acids.

The J gene is TRBJ2-1, the V gene TRBV19, with 11 positions matching TRBD2. The germline CDR1 and CDR2 sequences are LNHDA and SQIVND (reference sequence). The CDR3 is 14 residues long. The V and J ends lost 5 bases and 9 bases, in that order; junction bases with no gene match: 6. The CDR3 is CASSLAGGEVEQFF. As DNA, the CDR3 is TGTGCCAGTAGTCTAGCGGGAGGAGAGGTTGAGCAGTTCTTC. The full variable domain, completed using reference TRBV19 and TRBJ2-1, is DGGITQSPKYLFRKEGQNVTLSCEQNLNHDAMYWYRQDPGQGLRLIYYSQIVNDFQKGDIAEGYSVSREKKESFPLTVTSAQKNPTAFYLCASSLAGGEVEQFFGPGTRLTVL.

The rearrangement uses TRBV2 and TRBJ1-1, with a possible D match to TRBD1 (5 bases). CDR1 SNHLY and CDR2 FYNNEI come from the germline V gene. Trimming pared 4 bases from V and 2 bases from J, leaving 11 bases between. The CDR3 is made up of 14 amino acids. The CDR3: CASSVGALNTEAFF. CDR3 nucleotides: TGTGCCAGCAGTGTAGGGGCTCTTAACACTGAAGCTTTCTTT.

CDR3 sequence: CSVETGLLGLYTF. CDR3 DNA: TGCAGCGTTGAAACCGGACTCCTGGGGCTCTACACCTTC. V gene TRBV29-1 combines with J gene TRBJ1-2; possibly TRBD1 for D (5 bases). The CDR3 is 13 residues long. The germline gives CDR1 SQVTM, CDR2 ANQGSEA. The germline V and J ends were trimmed by 2 bases and 10 bases, with 17 bases remaining between them. The variable domain in full, with the rest retrieved from reference TRBV29-1 and TRBJ1-2, is SAVISQKPSRDICQRGTSLTIQCQVDSQVTMMFWYRQQPGQSLTLIATANQGSEATYESGFVIDKFPISRPNLTFSTLTVSNMSPEDSSIYLCSVETGLLGLYTFGSGTRLTVV.

The rearrangement links TRBV7-9 to TRBJ1-1, with D unclear. V lost 4 bases and J lost 1, with 16 bases in between. CDR3 length equals 16 residues. From germline, CDR1 is SEHNR and CDR2 FQNEAQ (reference sequence). CDR3 DNA sequence: TGTGCCAGCAGCTCCAACCCCATGGGATGGAACACTGAAGCTTTCTTT. This encodes CASSSNPMGWNTEAFF.

The CDR3, as DNA: TGCAGCGCAACCTCGGCGGAAGACTACGAGCAGTACTTC. It encodes CSATSAEDYEQYF. V gene TRBV29-1 combines with J gene TRBJ2-7; no firm D call. This CDR3 is 13 amino acids long. CDR1 SQVTM and CDR2 ANQGSEA come from the germline V gene. Trimming shortened V by 7 bases and J by 3 bases, and 16 bases separated the two germline ends.

The chain employs TRBV5-1 and TRBJ2-5; D remains unclear. CDR3 size: 15 residues. Looked up from germline, CDR1 is SGHRS and CDR2 is YFSETQ. Trimming cost V 0 bases and J 1 base, with 10 bases left between them. The CDR3 DNA is TGCGCCAGCAGCTTGGTAATCGGACCCCAAGAGACCCAGTACTTC. It encodes CASSLVIGPQETQYF.

The genes are TRBV7-2 and TRBJ2-1, with D unresolved. CDR1 and CDR2 (germline): SGHTA, FQGNSA. The CDR3 has 15 residues. V lost 6 bases to trimming and J lost 6 bases, with 18 bases between them. CDR3 region: CASSSTRHRANEQFF. The CDR3 DNA reads TGTGCCAGCAGTTCCACGCGGCACAGAGCCAATGAGCAGTTCTTC.

This clone appeared a single time. The chain uses TRBV28 and TRBJ2-3, with 7 bases identical to TRBD1. V lost 5 bases and J lost 3; bases outside the gene matches: 11. The V gene's germline CDR1 is MDHEN and CDR2 SYDVKM. This CDR3 region has 16 residues. CDR3 nucleotide sequence: TGTGCCAGCAGTGCCAAGACAGGGTTCCGTACAGATACGCAGTATTTT. Its protein is CASSAKTGFRTDTQYF.

V and J are TRBV30 and TRBJ2-1; 8 bases align to TRBD1. Germline assignment: CDR1 GTSNPN and CDR2 SVGIG (reference sequence). Trimming removed 5 bases from V and 9 bases from J; junction bases left unmatched: 12. The CDR3 is made up of 14 amino acids. DNA of the CDR3: TGTGCCTGGCAGACAGGGGTTTGGGAGAGTGAGCAGTTCTTC. Translation gives CAWQTGVWESEQFF.

This chain joins TRBV2 and TRBJ2-1; D gene uncertain. The length of the CDR3 is 10 residues. Germline V gives CDR1 SNHLY, CDR2 FYNNEI. V gave up 2 bases and J gave up 10 bases, with 3 bases separating them. The CDR3 is CASSEWEQFF. The CDR3 bases are TGTGCCAGCAGTGAATGGGAGCAGTTCTTC. The full variable domain, completed using reference TRBV2 and TRBJ2-1, is EPEVTQTPSHQVTQMGQEVILRCVPISNHLYFYWYRQILGQKVEFLVSFYNNEISEKSEIFDDQFSVERPDGSNFTLKIRSTKLEDSAMYFCASSEWEQFFGPGTRLTVL.

In its sample, this clone was seen a few times. V usage is TRBV19 and J usage is TRBJ1-1; TRBD1 might be the D (5 bases). Germline V lookup: CDR1 LNHDA, CDR2 SQIVND (reference sequence). The V end was cut by 5 bases, the J end by 1 base, with 20 bases between. This CDR3 spans 17 amino acids. CDR3 nucleotide sequence: TGTGCCAGTAGTCCTAAACCTGGGACCTCGGGGAACACTGAAGCTTTCTTT. It specifies CASSPKPGTSGNTEAFF.

The chain recombines TRBV27 with TRBJ1-5; possible D gene TRBD1, 5 bases. Trimming removed 4 bases at V and 5 bases at J, with 12 bases between. CDR3 length equals 14 residues. Germline CDR1 MNHEY, CDR2 SMNVEV (reference sequence). The CDR3: CASSSTTVDQPQHF. CDR3 bases: TGTGCCAGCAGTTCAACGACAGTGGATCAGCCCCAGCATTTT.